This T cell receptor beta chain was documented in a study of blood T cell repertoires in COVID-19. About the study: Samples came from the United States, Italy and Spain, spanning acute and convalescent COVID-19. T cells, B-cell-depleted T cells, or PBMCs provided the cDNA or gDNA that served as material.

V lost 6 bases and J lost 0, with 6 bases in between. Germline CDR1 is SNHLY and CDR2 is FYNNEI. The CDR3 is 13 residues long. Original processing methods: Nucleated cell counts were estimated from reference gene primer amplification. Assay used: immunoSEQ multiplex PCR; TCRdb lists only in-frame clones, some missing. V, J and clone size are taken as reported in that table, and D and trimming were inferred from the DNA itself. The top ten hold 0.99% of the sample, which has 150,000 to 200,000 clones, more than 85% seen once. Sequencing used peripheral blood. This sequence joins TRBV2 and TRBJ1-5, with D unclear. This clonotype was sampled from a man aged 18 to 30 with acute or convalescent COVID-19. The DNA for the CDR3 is TGTGCCAGCAGACAGCTTAGCAATCAGCCCCAGCATTTT. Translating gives CASRQLSNQPQHF.